This T cell receptor beta chain was captured in a study of siplizumab effects on memory and regulatory T cells. Study outcomes and limitations: Siplizumab, the agent tested, significantly reduced alloreactive sequences traceable to unstimulated CD4+ memory cells. Siplizumab gave mappable alloreactive CD4+ clones an average Treg-derived fraction of about 69%, against roughly 29% in controls. Sequences below about 10^-5 frequency were poorly captured, and few alloreactive clones mapped to unstimulated subsets.

Assays covered around 10^5 TCR templates per sample. Libraries were prepared by immunoSEQ multiplex PCR; TCRdb keeps only in-frame clonotypes and omits some of them. Among more than 75,000 clones listed, 96% were seen once. Regarding this clone: Its antigen remains unknown.

CDR1 is MGHRA and CDR2 is YSYEKL in the germline V gene. The CDR3 is 16 residues long. Germline trimming cut 0 bases from V and 5 bases from J; bases unmatched to any gene: 4. The genes are TRBV4-1 and TRBJ2-1; 10 nucleotides line up with TRBD2. The sequence was obtained from a human donor in good health. Sample: naive CD4+ T cells sorted from blood. This CDR3 is CASSQETSGENNEQFF. CDR3 nucleotide sequence: TGCGCCAGCAGCCAAGAAACTAGCGGGGAGAACAATGAGCAGTTCTTC.